One sample yielded the 8 T cell receptor beta chains listed below, sequenced in a study of blood T cell repertoires in COVID-19. Method: immunoSEQ multiplex PCR; TCRdb's copy keeps in-frame clones and lacks some. The sample contains 280,000 or so clones, approximately 83% of which appear only once. The specimen was PBMCs or T cells enriched from blood (not recorded which). The receptors were gathered from a man aged 25-40 years who had recovered from COVID-19.

This clone has a single count. The chain carries TRBV7-3 and TRBJ2-7; no clear D. This CDR3 contains 14 residues. CDR1 and CDR2 (germline): SGHTA, FQGTGA. V was trimmed by 6 bases and J by 6 bases, leaving 18 bases between them. CDR3 residues: CASRLNPASGEQYF. For the CDR3, the DNA is TGTGCCAGCAGATTGAACCCTGCCTCCGGCGAGCAGTACTTC. The entire variable domain, with the rest obtained from reference TRBV7-3 and TRBJ2-7, is as follows: GAGVSQTPSNKVTEKGKYVELRCDPISGHTALYWYRQSLGQGPEFLIYFQGTGAADDSGLPNDRFFAVRPEGSVSTLKIQRTERGDSAVYLCASRLNPASGEQYFGPGTRLTVT.

The chain links TRBV29-1 to TRBJ1-2; 7 positions agree with TRBD1. The germline V gene has CDR1 SQVTM and CDR2 ANQGSEA. Trimming at V came to 3 bases and at J to 0 bases, leaving 7 bases not matched to a gene. There are 15 residues in the CDR3. The CDR3 coding sequence is TGCAGCGTTGATCGGGACAGACCAGCTAACTATGGCTACACCTTC. It translates to CSVDRDRPANYGYTF.

This clone has just one count. The chain has TRBV2 and TRBJ1-4; possibly TRBD1 for D (5 bases). Trimming pared 4 bases from V and 3 bases from J, leaving 18 bases between. CDR1 SNHLY and CDR2 FYNNEI come from the germline V gene. The CDR3 length is 17 residues. The CDR3 DNA reads TGTGCCAGCAGTGTTCAGGGCGGGGCGCTGCCTAATGAAAAACTGTTTTTT. As protein: CASSVQGGALPNEKLFF.

This clone appeared a few times. The CDR3 DNA is TGTGCTAGTGGTTGGGGGGACAGGGGCCCTGAAAAACTGTTTTTT. This encodes CASGWGDRGPEKLFF. J is TRBJ1-4 and V is TRBV12-5; 10 bases are shared with TRBD1. The CDR3 totals 15 residues. Trimming at V came to 4 bases and at J to 7 bases, leaving 6 bases not matched to a gene. Germline CDR1 is LGHNT and CDR2 is FRNRAP.

The V and J genes are TRBV6-6 and TRBJ1-3, with unresolved D. The CDR3 sequence is 15 residues long. Germline V gene data show CDR1 as MNHNY and CDR2 as SVGAGI (reference sequence). Between the trimmed V and J ends, which lost 2 bases and 2 bases, there was a span of 10 bases. For the CDR3, the DNA is TGTGCCAGCAGTTACAACCGAGGCACTGGAAACACCATATATTTT. It translates to CASSYNRGTGNTIYF.

V is TRBV19 and J is TRBJ2-2; TRBD1 aligns across 8 bases. CDR1 is LNHDA and CDR2 is SQIVND in the germline V gene (reference sequence). V lost 5 bases and J lost 3; bases outside the gene matches: 5. CDR3 length equals 15 residues. For the CDR3, the DNA is TGTGCCAGTAGTCTTCTGACAGGGGACACCGGGGAGCTGTTTTTT. Translating gives CASSLLTGDTGELFF.

The chain recombines TRBV18 with TRBJ1-2, with D tentatively TRBD1 (5 bases). The CDR3 sequence is 14 residues long. CDR1 KGHSH and CDR2 LQKENI come from the germline V gene. The V end lost 0 bases, the J end lost 0 bases, and 5 bases lay between the germline ends. Written as DNA, the CDR3 is TGTGCCAGCTCACCACCGGGGCCTAACTATGGCTACACCTTC. The encoded protein is CASSPPGPNYGYTF.

The genes are TRBV5-4 and TRBJ2-1, with D possibly matching TRBD2 (6 bases). V was clipped by 3 bases and J by 9 bases, with 22 bases between them. From germline, CDR1 is SGHNT and CDR2 YYREEE (reference sequence). The CDR3 extends over 16 amino acids. The CDR3 sequence is CASSSGHGGSFGEQFF. As DNA, the CDR3 is TGTGCCAGCAGCTCGGGGCACGGGGGTAGCTTTGGTGAGCAGTTCTTC.